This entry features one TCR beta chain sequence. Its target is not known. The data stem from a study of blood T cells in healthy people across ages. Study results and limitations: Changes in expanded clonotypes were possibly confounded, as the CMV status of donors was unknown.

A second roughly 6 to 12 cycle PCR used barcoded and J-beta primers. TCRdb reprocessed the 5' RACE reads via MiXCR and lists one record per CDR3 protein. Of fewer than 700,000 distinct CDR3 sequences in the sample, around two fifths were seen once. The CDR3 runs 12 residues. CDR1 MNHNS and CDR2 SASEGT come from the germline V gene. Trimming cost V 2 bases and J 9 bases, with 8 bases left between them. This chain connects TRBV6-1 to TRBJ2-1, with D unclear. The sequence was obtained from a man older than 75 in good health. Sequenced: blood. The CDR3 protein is CASSEILGEQFF. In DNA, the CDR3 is TGTGCCAGCAGTGAAATCCTCGGTGAGCAGTTCTTC.